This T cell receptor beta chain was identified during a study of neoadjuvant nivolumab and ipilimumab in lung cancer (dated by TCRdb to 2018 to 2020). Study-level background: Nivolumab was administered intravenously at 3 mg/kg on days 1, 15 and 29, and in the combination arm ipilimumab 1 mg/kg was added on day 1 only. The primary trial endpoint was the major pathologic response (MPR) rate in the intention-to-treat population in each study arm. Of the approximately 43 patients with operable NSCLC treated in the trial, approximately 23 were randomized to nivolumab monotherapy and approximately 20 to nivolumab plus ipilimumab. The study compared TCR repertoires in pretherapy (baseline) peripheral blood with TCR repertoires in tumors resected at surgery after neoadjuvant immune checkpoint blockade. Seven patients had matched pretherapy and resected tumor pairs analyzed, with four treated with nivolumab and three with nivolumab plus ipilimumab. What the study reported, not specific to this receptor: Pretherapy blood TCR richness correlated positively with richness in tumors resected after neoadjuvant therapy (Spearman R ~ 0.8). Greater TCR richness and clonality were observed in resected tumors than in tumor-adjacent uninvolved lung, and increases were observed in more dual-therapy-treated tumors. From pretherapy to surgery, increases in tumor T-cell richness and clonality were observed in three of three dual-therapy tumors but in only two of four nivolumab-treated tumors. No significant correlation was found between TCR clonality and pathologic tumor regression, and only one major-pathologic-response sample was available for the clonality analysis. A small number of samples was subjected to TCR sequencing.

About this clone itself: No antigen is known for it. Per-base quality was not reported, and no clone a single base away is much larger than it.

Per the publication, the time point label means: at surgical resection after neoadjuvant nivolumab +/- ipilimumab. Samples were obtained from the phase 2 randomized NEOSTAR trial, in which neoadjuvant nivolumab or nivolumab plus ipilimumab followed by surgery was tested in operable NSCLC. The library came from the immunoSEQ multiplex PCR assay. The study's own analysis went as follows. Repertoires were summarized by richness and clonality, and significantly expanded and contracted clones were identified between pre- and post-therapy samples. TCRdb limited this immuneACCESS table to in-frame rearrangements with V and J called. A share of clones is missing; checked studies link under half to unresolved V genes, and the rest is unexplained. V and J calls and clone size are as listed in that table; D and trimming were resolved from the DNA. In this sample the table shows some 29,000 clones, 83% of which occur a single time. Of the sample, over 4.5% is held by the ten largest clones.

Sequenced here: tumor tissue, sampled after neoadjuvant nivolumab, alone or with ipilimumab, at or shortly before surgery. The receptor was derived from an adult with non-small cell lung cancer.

The DNA sequence is given as TGCGCCAGCAGCTTGGATCTTGAGGGGCTCGGTGGAAACACCATATATTTT. This yields the protein CASSLDLEGLGGNTIYF. Recombination connected TRBV5-1 to TRBJ1-3; TRBD1 might be the D gene, on 5 matching bases. Taken from cysteine to phenylalanine, the CDR3 has 17 residues. The DNA shown is the 51-base CDR3, in frame from base 1. V drops 0 bases and J drops 3 bases, leaving 16 bases in between. The germline V gene encodes CDR1 SGHRS and CDR2 YFSETQ.